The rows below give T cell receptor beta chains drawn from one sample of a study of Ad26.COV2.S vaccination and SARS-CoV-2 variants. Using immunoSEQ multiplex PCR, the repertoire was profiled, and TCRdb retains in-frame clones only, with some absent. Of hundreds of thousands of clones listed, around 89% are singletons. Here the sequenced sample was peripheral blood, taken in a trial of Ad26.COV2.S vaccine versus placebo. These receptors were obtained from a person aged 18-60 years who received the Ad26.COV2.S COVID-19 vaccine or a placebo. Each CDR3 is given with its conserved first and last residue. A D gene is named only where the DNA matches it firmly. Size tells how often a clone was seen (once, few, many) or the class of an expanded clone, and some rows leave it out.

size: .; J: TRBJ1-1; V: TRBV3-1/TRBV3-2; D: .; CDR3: CASSRESPNTEAFF; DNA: TGTGCCAGCAGCCGGGAGAGCCCGAACACTGAAGCTTTCTTT
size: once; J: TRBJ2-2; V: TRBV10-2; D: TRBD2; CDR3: CASSEVGSGGNTGELFF; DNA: TGCGCCAGCAGTGAGGTTGGATCGGGAGGGAACACCGGGGAGCTGTTTTTT
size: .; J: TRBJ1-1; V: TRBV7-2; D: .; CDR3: CASSLSDPGGEAFF; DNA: TGTGCCAGCAGCCTCTCCGACCCAGGCGGGGAAGCTTTCTTT
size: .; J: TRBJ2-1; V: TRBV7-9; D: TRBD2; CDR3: CASSTGLVRAEDEQFF; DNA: TGTGCCAGCAGCACCGGACTAGTCAGGGCGGAGGATGAGCAGTTCTTC
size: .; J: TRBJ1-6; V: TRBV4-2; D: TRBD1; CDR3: CASSLNWDRGLSPLHF; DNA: TGTGCCAGCAGCCTAAACTGGGACAGGGGGCTTTCACCCCTCCACTTT
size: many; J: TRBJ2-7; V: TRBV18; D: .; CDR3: CASQRPEGYEQYF; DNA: TGTGCCAGCCAGAGACCGGAGGGCTACGAGCAGTACTTC
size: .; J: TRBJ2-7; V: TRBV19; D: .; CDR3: CASSPTGTPGYEQYF; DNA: TGTGCCAGTAGTCCCACAGGGACCCCAGGCTACGAGCAGTACTTC
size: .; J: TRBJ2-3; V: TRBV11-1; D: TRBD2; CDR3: CASSWGTSGGSTQYF; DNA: TGTGCCAGCAGCTGGGGGACTAGCGGGGGGAGTACGCAGTATTTT
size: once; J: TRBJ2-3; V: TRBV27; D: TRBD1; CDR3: CASSLPGQGPDTQYF; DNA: TGTGCCAGCAGTCTACCGGGACAGGGTCCAGATACGCAGTATTTT
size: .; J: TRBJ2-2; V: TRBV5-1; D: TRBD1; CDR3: CASSPQGQGVTGELFF; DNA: TGCGCCAGCAGCCCCCAGGGACAGGGTGTAACCGGGGAGCTGTTTTTT
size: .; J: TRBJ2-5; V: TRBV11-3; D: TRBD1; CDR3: CASSPGQGSETQYF; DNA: TGTGCCAGCAGCCCGGGACAGGGGTCGGAGACCCAGTACTTC
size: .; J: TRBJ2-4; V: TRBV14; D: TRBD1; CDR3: CASSLNQGDRQYF; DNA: TGTGCCAGCAGCCTGAATCAGGGGGACCGTCAGTACTTC
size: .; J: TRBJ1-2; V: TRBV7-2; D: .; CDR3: CAAHGGVYGYTF; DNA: TGTGCCGCACACGGGGGGGTCTACGGCTACACCTTC
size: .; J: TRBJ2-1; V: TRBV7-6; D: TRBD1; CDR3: CASSLEAGTGGYNEQFF; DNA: TGTGCCAGCAGCTTAGAAGCCGGGACAGGAGGTTATAATGAGCAGTTCTTC
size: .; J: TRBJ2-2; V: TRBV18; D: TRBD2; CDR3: CASSPTSSGSNTGELFF; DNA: TGTGCCAGCTCACCCACCTCTAGCGGGAGTAACACCGGGGAGCTGTTTTTT
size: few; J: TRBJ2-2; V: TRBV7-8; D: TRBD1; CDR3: CASSDRGHGGELFF; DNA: TGTGCCAGTAGTGACAGGGGGCATGGCGGGGAGCTGTTTTTT
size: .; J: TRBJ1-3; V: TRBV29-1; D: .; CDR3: CSVGTDGNTIYF; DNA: TGCAGCGTAGGGACGGATGGAAACACCATATATTTT
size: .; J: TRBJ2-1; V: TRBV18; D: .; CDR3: CASSPLANEQFF; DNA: TGTGCCAGCTCACCGTTGGCAAATGAGCAGTTCTTC
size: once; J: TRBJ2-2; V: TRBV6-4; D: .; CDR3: CASSADSSPGELFF; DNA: TGTGCCAGCAGTGCTGACAGCTCCCCCGGGGAGCTGTTTTTT
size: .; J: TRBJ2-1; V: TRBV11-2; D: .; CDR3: CASSPGVGSYNEQFF; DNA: TGTGCCAGCAGCCCAGGGGTGGGCTCCTACAATGAGCAGTTCTTC
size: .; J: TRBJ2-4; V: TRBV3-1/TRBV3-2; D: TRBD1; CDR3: CASSPPPISGGPKNIQYF; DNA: TGTGCCAGCAGCCCACCTCCCATTTCAGGGGGACCCAAAAACATTCAGTACTTC
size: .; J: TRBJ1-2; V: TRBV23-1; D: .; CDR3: CASSPPPGRVPNYGYTF; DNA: TGCGCCAGCAGTCCCCCCCCGGGGAGGGTCCCTAACTATGGCTACACCTTC
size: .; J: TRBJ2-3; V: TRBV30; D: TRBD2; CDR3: CAWGLAGGLGQYF; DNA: TGTGCCTGGGGACTAGCGGGAGGCCTCGGGCAGTATTTT
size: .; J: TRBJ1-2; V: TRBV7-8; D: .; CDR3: CASSLEPGAPGYTF; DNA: TGTGCCAGCAGCTTAGAGCCAGGGGCCCCTGGCTACACCTTC
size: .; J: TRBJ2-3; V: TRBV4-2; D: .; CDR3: CASSQDRDTQYF; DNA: TGTGCCAGCAGCCAAGATCGGGATACGCAGTATTTT
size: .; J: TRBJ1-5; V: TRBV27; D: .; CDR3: CASSFGSSNQPQHF; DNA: TGTGCCAGCAGTTTCGGGTCTAGCAATCAGCCCCAGCATTTT
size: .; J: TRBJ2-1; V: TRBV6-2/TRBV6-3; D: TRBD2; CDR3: CASSRTSGGYNEQFF; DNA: TGTGCCAGCAGCCGGACTAGCGGGGGGTACAATGAGCAGTTCTTC
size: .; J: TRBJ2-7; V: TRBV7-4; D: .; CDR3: CASSFRKEPYEQYF; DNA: TGTGCCAGCAGCTTTCGAAAAGAGCCCTACGAGCAGTACTTC
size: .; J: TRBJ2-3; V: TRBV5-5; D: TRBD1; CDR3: CASSLAGTGGLTDTQYF; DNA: TGTGCCAGCAGCTTGGCCGGGACAGGGGGCTTAACAGATACGCAGTATTTT
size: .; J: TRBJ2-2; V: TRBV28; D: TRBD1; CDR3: CASSLYGTGHTGELFF; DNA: TGTGCCAGCAGTTTATACGGGACAGGTCACACCGGGGAGCTGTTTTTT
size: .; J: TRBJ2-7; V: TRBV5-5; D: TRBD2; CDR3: CASSFGLAGGNYEQYF; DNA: TGTGCCAGCAGCTTCGGTTTGGCGGGAGGTAACTACGAGCAGTACTTC
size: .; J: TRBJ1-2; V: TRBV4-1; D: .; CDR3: CASSQEIFGGGYGYTF; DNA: TGCGCCAGCAGCCAAGAAATTTTCGGCGGTGGCTATGGCTACACCTTC
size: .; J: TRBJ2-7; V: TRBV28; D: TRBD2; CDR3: CASSWGGVGSYEQYF; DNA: TGTGCCAGCAGTTGGGGGGGGGTCGGCTCCTACGAGCAGTACTTC
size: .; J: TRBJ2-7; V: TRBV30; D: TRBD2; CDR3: CAWSVSRLAGGGDRFEQYF; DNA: TGTGCCTGGAGTGTATCGCGACTAGCGGGAGGCGGGGACAGGTTCGAGCAGTACTTC
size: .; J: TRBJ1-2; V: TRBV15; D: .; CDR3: CATSLQGQSFDGYTF; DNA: TGTGCCACCAGCTTACAAGGGCAGAGTTTCGATGGCTACACCTTC
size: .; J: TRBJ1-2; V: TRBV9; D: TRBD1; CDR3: CASSVDPGTGYGYTF; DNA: TGTGCCAGCAGCGTAGATCCGGGGACAGGGTATGGCTACACCTTC
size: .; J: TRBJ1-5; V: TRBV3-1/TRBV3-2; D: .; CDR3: CASSPTRGTGNQPQHF; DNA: TGTGCCAGCAGCCCGACAAGGGGGACGGGCAATCAGCCCCAGCATTTT
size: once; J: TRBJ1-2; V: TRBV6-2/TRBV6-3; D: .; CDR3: CASSYSSWQQSGYTF; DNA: TGTGCCAGCAGTTACTCGTCATGGCAACAGAGCGGCTACACCTTC
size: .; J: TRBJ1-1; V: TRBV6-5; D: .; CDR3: CASSSLVGPNTEAFF; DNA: TGTGCCAGCAGTTCTCTTGTGGGCCCGAACACTGAAGCTTTCTTT
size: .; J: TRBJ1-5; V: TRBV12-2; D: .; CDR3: CASRQGRGNQPQHF; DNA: TGTGCAAGTCGCCAGGGCCGGGGGAATCAGCCCCAGCATTTT
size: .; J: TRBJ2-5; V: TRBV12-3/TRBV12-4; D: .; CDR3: CASSMSGLETQYF; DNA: TGTGCCAGCAGTATGTCGGGTTTGGAGACCCAGTACTTC
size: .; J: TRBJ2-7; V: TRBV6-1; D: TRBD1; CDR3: CASSDGRQGVDEQYF; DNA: TGTGCCAGCAGTGACGGGCGCCAGGGGGTAGACGAGCAGTACTTC
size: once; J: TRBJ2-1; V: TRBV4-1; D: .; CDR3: CASSQDDATYNEQFF; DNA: TGCGCCAGCAGCCAAGACGACGCGACCTACAATGAGCAGTTCTTC
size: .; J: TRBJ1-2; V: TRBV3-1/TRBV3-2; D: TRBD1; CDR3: CASSLLGQELYGYTF; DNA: TGTGCCAGCAGCCTTCTGGGACAGGAGCTCTATGGCTACACCTTC
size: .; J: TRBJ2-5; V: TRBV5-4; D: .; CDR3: CASSLTEETQYF; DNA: TGTGCCAGCAGCTTGACAGAGGAGACCCAGTACTTC
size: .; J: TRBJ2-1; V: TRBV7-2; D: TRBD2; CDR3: CASSLGVGGGYNEQFF; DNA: TGTGCCAGCAGCTTAGGTGTCGGCGGGGGCTACAATGAGCAGTTCTTC
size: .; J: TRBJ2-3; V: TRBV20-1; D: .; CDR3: CSVESTDTQYF; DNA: TGCAGTGTGGAGAGCACAGATACGCAGTATTTT
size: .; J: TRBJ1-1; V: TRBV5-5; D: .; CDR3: CASSLERVYSTEAFF; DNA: TGTGCCAGCAGCTTGGAGCGGGTCTATAGCACTGAAGCTTTCTTT
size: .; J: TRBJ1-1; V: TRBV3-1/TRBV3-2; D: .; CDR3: CASSQEGGWTEAFF; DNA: TGTGCCAGCAGCCAAGAGGGGGGTTGGACTGAAGCTTTCTTT
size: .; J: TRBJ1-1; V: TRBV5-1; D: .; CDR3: CASRQDSEAFF; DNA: TGCGCCAGCCGACAGGACAGTGAAGCTTTCTTT
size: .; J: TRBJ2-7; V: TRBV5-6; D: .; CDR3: CASSTGYEQYF; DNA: TGTGCCAGCAGTACAGGGTACGAGCAGTACTTC
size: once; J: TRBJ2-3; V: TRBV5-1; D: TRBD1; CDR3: CASSREGQLSADTQYF; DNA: TGCGCCAGCAGCAGAGAGGGACAGTTGAGTGCAGATACGCAGTATTTT
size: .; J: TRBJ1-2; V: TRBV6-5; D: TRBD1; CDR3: CASRTTGGHYGYTF; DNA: TGTGCCAGCAGAACGACAGGGGGCCACTATGGCTACACCTTC
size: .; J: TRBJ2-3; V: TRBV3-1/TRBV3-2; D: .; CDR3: CASSQDYQYTSTDTQYF; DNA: TGTGCCAGCAGCCAAGATTACCAGTATACTAGCACAGATACGCAGTATTTT
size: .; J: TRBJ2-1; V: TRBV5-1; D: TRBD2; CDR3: CASSLDLAAYNEQFF; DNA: TGCGCCAGCAGCTTGGATCTAGCGGCCTACAATGAGCAGTTCTTC